This T cell receptor beta chain was sequenced during a study of tissue T cells after allogeneic stem cell transplantation. CDR1 is LGHNA, CDR2 YNLKQL, per germline (reference sequence). The CDR3 is 18 residues long. V lost 2 bases to trimming and J lost 0 bases; unmatched junction nucleotides: 7. As for this clone: Gene names and germline match the mouse. The CDR3 goes on 1 residue after the read ends, and that part is filled in from the germline J gene.

TCRdb's table, derived via immunoSEQ multiplex PCR, lists solely in-frame clones and lacks some. Here the sample spans about 48,000 clones, around 69% being singletons. Sequenced material: sorted cells pooled from one or two spleens. The source of this sequence is a pool of C57BL/6 mice in good health. This chain joins TRBV5 and TRBJ1-4; TRBD1 agrees at 9 bases. The sequenced CDR3 bases are TGTGCCAGCAGCCAAAAAGGACAGGGGATAATTTCCAACGAAAGATTATTT. Translation: CASSQKGQGIISNERLF. The whole CDR3 region reads CASSQKGQGIISNERLFF.